The T cell receptor beta chain under discussion was sequenced for a study of blood T cell repertoires in COVID-19. Study at large: The origin of the acute and convalescent COVID-19 samples was the United States, Italy and Spain. PBMCs, B-cell-depleted T cells, or T cells provided the cDNA or gDNA that made up the material.

Per the authors' pipeline: How many nucleated cells were present was estimated from reference gene primer amplification. Generated by immunoSEQ multiplex PCR, the TCRdb table keeps only in-frame clones and is missing some. That table gives V, J and clone size, and the DNA gave D and trimming. Altogether about 230,000 clones are present, 87% being singletons, with the ten largest covering 10% to 11%. Germline CDR1 reads MDHEN; CDR2 reads SYDVKM. CDR3 length equals 19 residues. V was pared by 5 bases and J by 2 bases, with 20 bases of the junction left unmatched. This TCR was sampled from a man under 40 who had recovered from COVID-19. V usage is TRBV28 and J usage is TRBJ1-2; TRBD1 aligns across 7 bases. Sequencing was performed on PBMCs or T cells enriched from blood (not recorded which). CDR3 amino acids: CASSPLSDRKEAKNYGYTF. The CDR3 DNA sequence: TGTGCCAGCAGTCCCCTCTCGGACAGGAAGGAGGCGAAAAACTATGGCTACACCTTC.